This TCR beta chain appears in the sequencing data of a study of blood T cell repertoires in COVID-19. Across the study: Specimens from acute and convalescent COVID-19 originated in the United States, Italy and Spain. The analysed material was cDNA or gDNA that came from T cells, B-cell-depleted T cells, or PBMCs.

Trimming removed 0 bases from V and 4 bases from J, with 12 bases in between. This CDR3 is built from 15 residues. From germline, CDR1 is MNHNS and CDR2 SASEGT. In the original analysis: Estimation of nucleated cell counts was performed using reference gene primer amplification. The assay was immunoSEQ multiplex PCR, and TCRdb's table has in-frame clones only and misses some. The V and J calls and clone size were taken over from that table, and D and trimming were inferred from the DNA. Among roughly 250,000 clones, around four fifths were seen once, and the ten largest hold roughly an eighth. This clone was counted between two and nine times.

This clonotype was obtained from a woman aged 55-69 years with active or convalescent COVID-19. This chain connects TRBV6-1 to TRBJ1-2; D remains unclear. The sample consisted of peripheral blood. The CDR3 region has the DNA TGTGCCAGCAGTGAAGCCGACTTTATGAGCTATGGCTACACCTTC. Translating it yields CASSEADFMSYGYTF.